This T cell receptor (beta chain) was captured in a study of graft-versus-host responses after intestinal transplantation. For the study at large: All recipients were given anti-thymocyte globulin induction, and tacrolimus and steroids were then administered for roughly 3 years. Study-wide points: With peak circulating GvH clone levels came an association with early post-transplant HvG declines. The presence of high graft-versus-host to host-versus-graft clonal ratios in allografts characterized patients with graft-donor T cell macrochimerism. Present in recipient marrow, GvH clones included some that appeared first in ileum or blood.

The data were produced by immunoSEQ multiplex PCR, yet TCRdb's version contains in-frame clones alone and is incomplete. The repertoire consists of about 50,000 clones, with approximately 91% occurring once and the leading ten covering 2% to 2.5%. The CDR3 sequence is 14 residues long. Germline V lookup: CDR1 MDHEN, CDR2 SYDVKM. The ends lost 5 bases at V and 8 bases at J; junction bases unmatched: 11. On this clone itself: Antigen unknown.

The rearrangement joins TRBV28 to TRBJ1-2; 7 nucleotides align to TRBD1. This receptor was taken from a human donor who was the organ donor for an intestinal transplant. The specimen comprised unstimulated CD4+ T cells sorted from spleen or lymph node cells, sampled before transplant. Written as DNA, the CDR3 is TGTGCCAGCAGTCGGGGAGGGACAGCATCAGGCTACACCTTC. This codes for CASSRGGTASGYTF.